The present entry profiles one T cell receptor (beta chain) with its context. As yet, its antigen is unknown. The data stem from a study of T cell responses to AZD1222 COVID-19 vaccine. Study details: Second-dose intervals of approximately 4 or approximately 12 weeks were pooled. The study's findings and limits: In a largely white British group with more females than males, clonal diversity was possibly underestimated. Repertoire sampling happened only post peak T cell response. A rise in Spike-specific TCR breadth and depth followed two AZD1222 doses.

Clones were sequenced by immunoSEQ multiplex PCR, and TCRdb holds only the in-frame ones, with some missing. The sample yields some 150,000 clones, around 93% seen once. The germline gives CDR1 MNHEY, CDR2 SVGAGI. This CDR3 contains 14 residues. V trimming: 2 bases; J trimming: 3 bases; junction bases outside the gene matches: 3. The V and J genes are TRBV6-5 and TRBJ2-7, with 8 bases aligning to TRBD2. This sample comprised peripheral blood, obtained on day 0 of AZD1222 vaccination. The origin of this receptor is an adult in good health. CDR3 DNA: TGTGCCAGCAGTTACGTAGCGGGACTCTACGAGCAGTACTTC. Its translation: CASSYVAGLYEQYF.